This T cell receptor (beta chain) was captured by sequencing in a study of blood T cell repertoires in COVID-19. Study overall: From T cells, B-cell-depleted T cells, or PBMCs came the material, which was cDNA or gDNA.

Participant-reported clinical history was the basis for cohort assignment. This table comes from immunoSEQ multiplex PCR, and its TCRdb copy is limited to in-frame clones, with some not included. The sample gives 290,000 or so clones, around nine tenths of which show up once; roughly 3% is in the top ten. The sequenced sample was PBMCs or T cells enriched from blood (not recorded which). This sequence originates from a woman aged 18-29 years who had recovered from COVID-19.

The CDR3 nucleotides read TGTGCCATCAGTGAGTCGTGGGGGCGCTGGCTCTATGGCTACACCTTC. Amino acids: CAISESWGRWLYGYTF. The chain uses TRBV10-3 and TRBJ1-2, with D perhaps matching TRBD1 (6 bases). Germline values: CDR1 ENHRY, CDR2 SYGVKD. The germline V and J ends were trimmed by 0 bases and 4 bases, with 15 bases remaining between them. This CDR3 is 16 amino acids long.